This TCR beta chain was recovered during a study of blood T cells in healthy people across ages. PCR was performed a second time for about 6 to 11 cycles using a sample-barcoded 5' primer and a J-beta primer mix. TCRdb used MiXCR to reprocess the 5' RACE reads, holding one entry per CDR3 protein. Found here are over 600,000 distinct CDR3 sequences, about half of them singletons; the top ten hold around a sixth. The CDR3 covers 16 residues. Germline V lookup: CDR1 MNHEY, CDR2 SVGEGT. The V and J ends lost 4 bases and 0 bases respectively, with 13 bases between them. The chain is built from TRBV6-2 or TRBV6-3 and TRBJ2-1; tentative D call: TRBD2 (6 bases). The receptor was isolated from a man older than 75 in good health. Sequenced sample: blood. The CDR3: CASSFRREISYNEQFF. The CDR3 DNA sequence: TGTGCCAGCAGTTTTCGACGGGAGATCTCCTACAATGAGCAGTTCTTC.